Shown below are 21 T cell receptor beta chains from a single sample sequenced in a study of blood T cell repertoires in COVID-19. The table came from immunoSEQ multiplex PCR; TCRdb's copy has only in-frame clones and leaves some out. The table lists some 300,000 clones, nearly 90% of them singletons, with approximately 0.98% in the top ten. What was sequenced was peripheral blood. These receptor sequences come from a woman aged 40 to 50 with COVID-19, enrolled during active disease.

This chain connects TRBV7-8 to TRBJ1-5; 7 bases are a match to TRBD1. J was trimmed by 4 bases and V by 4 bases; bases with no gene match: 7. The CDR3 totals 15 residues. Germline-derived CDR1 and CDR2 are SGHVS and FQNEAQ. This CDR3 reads CASSSRKTGNQPQHF. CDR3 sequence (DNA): TGTGCCAGCAGCTCCAGAAAGACAGGGAATCAGCCCCAGCATTTT.

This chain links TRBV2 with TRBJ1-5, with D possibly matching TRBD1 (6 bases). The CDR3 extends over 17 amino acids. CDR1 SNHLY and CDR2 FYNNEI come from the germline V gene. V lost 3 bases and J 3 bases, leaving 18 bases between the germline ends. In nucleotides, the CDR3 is TGTGCCAGCAGTGATATGGGGGGGCCCAGGCCCAATCAGCCCCAGCATTTT. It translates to CASSDMGGPRPNQPQHF.

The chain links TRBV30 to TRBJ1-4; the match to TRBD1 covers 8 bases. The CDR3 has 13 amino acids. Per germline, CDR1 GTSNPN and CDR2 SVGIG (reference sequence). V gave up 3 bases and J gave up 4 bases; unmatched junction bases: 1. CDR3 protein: CAWRGQVNEKLFF. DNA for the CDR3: TGTGCCTGGAGGGGACAGGTTAATGAAAAACTGTTTTTT.

Written as DNA, the CDR3 is TGTGCCATCAGTGACGGGAGGGGCGCCGGGGAGCTGTTTTTT. Translating it yields CAISDGRGAGELFF. The chain couples TRBV10-3 to TRBJ2-2; 8 bases map to TRBD2. The J segment lost 6 bases and the V segment lost 3 bases, leaving 3 bases of the junction unmatched. Germline assignment: CDR1 ENHRY and CDR2 SYGVKD. The CDR3 runs to 14 residues.

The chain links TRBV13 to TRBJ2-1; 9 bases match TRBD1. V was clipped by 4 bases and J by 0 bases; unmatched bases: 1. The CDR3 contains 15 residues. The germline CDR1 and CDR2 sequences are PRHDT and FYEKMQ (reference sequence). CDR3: CASSSTGGSYNEQFF. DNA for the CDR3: TGTGCCAGCAGCTCGACAGGGGGCTCCTACAATGAGCAGTTCTTC.

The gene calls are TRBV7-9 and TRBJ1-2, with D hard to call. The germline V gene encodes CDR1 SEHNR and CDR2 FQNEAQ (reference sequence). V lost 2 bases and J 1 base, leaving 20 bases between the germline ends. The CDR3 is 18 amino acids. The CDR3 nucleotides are TGTGCCAGCAGCTTACGGAGCGAGGGAAAGTACGTTAACTATGGCTACACCTTC. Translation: CASSLRSEGKYVNYGYTF.

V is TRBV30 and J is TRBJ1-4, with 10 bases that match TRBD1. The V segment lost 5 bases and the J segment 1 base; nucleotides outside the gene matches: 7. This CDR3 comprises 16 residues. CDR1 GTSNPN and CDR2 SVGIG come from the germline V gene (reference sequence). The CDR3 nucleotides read TGTGCCTGGCAGCTCGGGACAGGGGTAACTAATGAAAAACTGTTTTTT. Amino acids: CAWQLGTGVTNEKLFF.

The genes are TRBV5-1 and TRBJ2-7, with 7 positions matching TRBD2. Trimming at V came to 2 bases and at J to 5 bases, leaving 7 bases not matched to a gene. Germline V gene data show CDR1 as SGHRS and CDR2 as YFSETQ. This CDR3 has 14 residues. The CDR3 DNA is TGCGCCAGCAGCTTACGCGGGGGTCCCCACGAGCAGTACTTC. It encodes CASSLRGGPHEQYF.

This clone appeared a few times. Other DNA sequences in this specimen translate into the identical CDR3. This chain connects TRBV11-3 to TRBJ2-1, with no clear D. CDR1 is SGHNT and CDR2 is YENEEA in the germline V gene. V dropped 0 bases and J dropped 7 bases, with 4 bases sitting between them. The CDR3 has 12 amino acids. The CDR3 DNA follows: TGTGCCAGCAGCTTAGATAGTAATGAGCAGTTCTTC. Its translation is CASSLDSNEQFF.

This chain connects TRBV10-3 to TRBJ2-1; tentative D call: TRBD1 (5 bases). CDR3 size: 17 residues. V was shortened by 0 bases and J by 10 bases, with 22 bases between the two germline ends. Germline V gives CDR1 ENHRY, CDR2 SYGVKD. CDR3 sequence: CAISESGSRRDRAEQFF. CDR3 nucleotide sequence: TGTGCCATCAGTGAGTCTGGATCAAGGCGAGACAGAGCCGAGCAGTTCTTC.

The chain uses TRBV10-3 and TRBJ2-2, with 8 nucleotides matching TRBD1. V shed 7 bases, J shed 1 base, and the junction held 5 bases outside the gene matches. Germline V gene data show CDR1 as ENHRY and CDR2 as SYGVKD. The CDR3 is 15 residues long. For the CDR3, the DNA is TGTGCCATCAAATTCGGGACAGGGAACACCGGGGAGCTGTTTTTT. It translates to CAIKFGTGNTGELFF.

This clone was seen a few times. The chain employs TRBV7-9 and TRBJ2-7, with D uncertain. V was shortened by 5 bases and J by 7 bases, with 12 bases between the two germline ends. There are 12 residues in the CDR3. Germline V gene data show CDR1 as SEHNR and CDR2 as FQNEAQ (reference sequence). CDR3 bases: TGTGCCAGCAGCCTGGGTCTAGGTGAGCAGTACTTC. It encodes CASSLGLGEQYF.

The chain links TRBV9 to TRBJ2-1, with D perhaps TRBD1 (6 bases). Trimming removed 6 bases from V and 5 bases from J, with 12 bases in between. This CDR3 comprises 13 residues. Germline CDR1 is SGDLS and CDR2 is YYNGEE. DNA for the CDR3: TGTGCCAGCACCCTGGACAGTCACAATGAGCAGTTCTTC. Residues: CASTLDSHNEQFF. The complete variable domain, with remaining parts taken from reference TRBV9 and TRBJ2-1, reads DSGVTQTPKHLITATGQRVTLRCSPRSGDLSVYWYQQSLDQGLQFLIQYYNGEERAKGNILERFSAQQFPDLHSELNLSSLELGDSALYFCASTLDSHNEQFFGPGTRLTVL.

CDR3 loop: CASSLFARNTEAFF. In DNA form, the CDR3 reads TGTGCCAGCAGCTTATTCGCTAGGAACACTGAAGCTTTCTTT. The chain couples TRBV7-2 to TRBJ1-1; D unclear. Per germline, CDR1 SGHTA and CDR2 FQGNSA. The CDR3 totals 14 residues. V gave up 2 bases and J gave up 1 base, with 8 bases separating them.

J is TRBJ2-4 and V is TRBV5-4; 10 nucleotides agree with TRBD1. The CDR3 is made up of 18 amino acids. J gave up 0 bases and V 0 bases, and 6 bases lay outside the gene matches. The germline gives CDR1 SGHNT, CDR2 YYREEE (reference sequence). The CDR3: CASSLGDRGGLAKNIQYF. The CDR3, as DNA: TGTGCCAGCAGCTTGGGGGACAGGGGAGGTTTAGCCAAAAACATTCAGTACTTC. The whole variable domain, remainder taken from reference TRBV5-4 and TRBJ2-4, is ETGVTQSPTHLIKTRGQQVTLRCSSQSGHNTVSWYQQALGQGPQFIFQYYREEENGRGNFPPRFSGLQFPNYSSELNVNALELDDSALYLCASSLGDRGGLAKNIQYFGAGTRLSVL.

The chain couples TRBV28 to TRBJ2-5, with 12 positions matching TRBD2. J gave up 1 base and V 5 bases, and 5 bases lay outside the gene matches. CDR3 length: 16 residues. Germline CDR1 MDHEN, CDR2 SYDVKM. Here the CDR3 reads CASSPGTSGFQETQYF. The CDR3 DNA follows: TGTGCCAGCAGTCCCGGGACTAGCGGGTTCCAAGAGACCCAGTACTTC.

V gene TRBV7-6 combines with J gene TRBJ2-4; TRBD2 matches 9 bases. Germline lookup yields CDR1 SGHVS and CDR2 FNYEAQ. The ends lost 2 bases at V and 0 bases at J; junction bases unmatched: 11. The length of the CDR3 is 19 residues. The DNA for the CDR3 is TGTGCCAGCAGCTTATCCGTAGCGGGAGATGGGGTAGCCAAAAACATTCAGTACTTC. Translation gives CASSLSVAGDGVAKNIQYF.

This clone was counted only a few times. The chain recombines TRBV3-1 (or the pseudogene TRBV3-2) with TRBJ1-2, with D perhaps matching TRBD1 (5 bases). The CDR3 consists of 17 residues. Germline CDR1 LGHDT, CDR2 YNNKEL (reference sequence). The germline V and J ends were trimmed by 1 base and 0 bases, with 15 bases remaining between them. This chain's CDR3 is CASSQGIPWGANYGYTF. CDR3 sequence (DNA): TGTGCCAGCAGCCAAGGAATCCCTTGGGGGGCTAACTATGGCTACACCTTC.

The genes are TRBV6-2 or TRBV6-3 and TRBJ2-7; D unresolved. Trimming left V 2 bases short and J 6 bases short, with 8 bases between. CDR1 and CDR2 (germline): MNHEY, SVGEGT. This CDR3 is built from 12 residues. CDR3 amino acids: CASSYASFEQYF. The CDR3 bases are TGTGCCAGCAGTTACGCGAGTTTCGAGCAGTACTTC.

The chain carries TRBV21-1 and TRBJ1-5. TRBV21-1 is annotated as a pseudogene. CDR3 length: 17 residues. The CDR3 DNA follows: TGTGCCAGCAGCAGCTACCCACCGGGGTCTTTAAATCAGCCCCAGCATTTT. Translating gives CASSSYPPGSLNQPQHF.

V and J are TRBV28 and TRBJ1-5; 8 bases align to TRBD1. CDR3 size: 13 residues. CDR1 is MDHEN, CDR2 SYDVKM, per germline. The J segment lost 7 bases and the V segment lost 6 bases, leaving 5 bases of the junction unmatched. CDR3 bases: TGTGCCAGCAGATCGGACAGGGAGCAGCCCCAGCATTTT. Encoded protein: CASRSDREQPQHF.